Following are 10 T cell receptor beta chains from one sample sequenced in a study of shared clonotypes between healthy human individuals. Assay used: immunoSEQ multiplex PCR; TCRdb lists only in-frame clones, some missing. The sample has around 2.5 million clones, under 95% seen once. Sample: naive CD4+ T cells from PBMCs. The subset is: CD45RA+ positively selected. These receptors originate from a man aged 18 to 30 in good health. Some clones in this sample may be carry-over from other donors' samples.

The V call is TRBV5-1, the J call TRBJ2-2; tentative D call: TRBD1 (6 bases). Germline values: CDR1 SGHRS, CDR2 YFSETQ. Trimming removed 4 bases from V and 0 bases from J, with 13 bases in between. This CDR3 contains 16 residues. CDR3 DNA sequence: TGCGCCAGCAGCCCGACAGGTTTTTCGAACACCGGGGAGCTGTTTTTT. Amino acids: CASSPTGFSNTGELFF.

The CDR3: CASSPIMNTEAFF. CDR3 nucleotide sequence: TGTGCCAGTAGTCCAATCATGAACACTGAAGCTTTCTTT. The rearrangement links TRBV19 to TRBJ1-1; D gene unclear. This CDR3 comprises 13 residues. V was pared by 5 bases and J by 0 bases, with 7 bases between. Germline loops: CDR1 LNHDA, CDR2 SQIVND (reference sequence). Complete variable domain (other parts from reference TRBV19 and TRBJ1-1): DGGITQSPKYLFRKEGQNVTLSCEQNLNHDAMYWYRQDPGQGLRLIYYSQIVNDFQKGDIAEGYSVSREKKESFPLTVTSAQKNPTAFYLCASSPIMNTEAFFGQGTRLTVV.

This chain joins TRBV14 and TRBJ2-1, with TRBD2 matching over 11 bases. The CDR3 length is 16 residues. CDR1 is SGHDN and CDR2 is FVKESK in the germline V gene. Germline trimming cut 3 bases from V and 7 bases from J; bases unmatched to any gene: 8. CDR3: CASSHLAGGSVNEQFF. CDR3 nucleotide sequence: TGTGCCAGCAGCCACCTAGCGGGAGGCTCGGTGAATGAGCAGTTCTTC.

The chain is built from TRBV9 and TRBJ1-2; weak D call: TRBD1 (5 bases). There are 13 residues in the CDR3. Germline CDR1 SGDLS, CDR2 YYNGEE. The germline V and J ends were trimmed by 4 bases and 8 bases, with 15 bases remaining between them. DNA for the CDR3: TGTGCCAGCAGCCCGCGGGGGGGAGTCGGCTACACCTTC. It codes for CASSPRGGVGYTF.

The chain carries TRBV2 and TRBJ2-5; no firm D call. The CDR3 runs to 12 residues. CDR1 is SNHLY, CDR2 FYNNEI, per germline. V dropped 6 bases and J dropped 2 bases, with 7 bases sitting between them. In nucleotides, the CDR3 is TGTGCCAGCAGGTTATCGCAAGAGACCCAGTACTTC. Protein sequence: CASRLSQETQYF.

This chain uses TRBV2 with TRBJ2-5; D could derive from TRBD1 or TRBD2 (5 bases each). The germline V gene encodes CDR1 SNHLY and CDR2 FYNNEI. The CDR3 spans 13 residues. V gave up 7 bases and J gave up 4 bases, with 13 bases separating them. The CDR3 sequence: CASNRGQGETQYF. The CDR3 DNA is TGTGCCAGCAACCGAGGGCAGGGAGAGACCCAGTACTTC.

This clone was detected once. The rearrangement joins TRBV5-8 to TRBJ2-3; 12 nucleotides agree with TRBD2. Germline V gene lookup returns CDR1 SGHTS and CDR2 YDEGEE. The CDR3 has 17 residues. Trimming took 0 bases from V and 3 from J; bases not matched to a gene: 5. The CDR3 region is CASSLGLAGGPTDTQYF. The CDR3, as DNA: TGTGCCAGCAGCTTGGGCCTAGCGGGAGGGCCGACAGATACGCAGTATTTT.

The chain combines TRBV19 with TRBJ2-1, with D unresolved. The CDR3 loop spans 15 amino acids. From germline, CDR1 is LNHDA and CDR2 SQIVND (reference sequence). V was pared by 5 bases and J by 7 bases, with 18 bases between. The CDR3 region has the DNA TGTGCCAGTAGTGAACAGCCCTTTTTCCAAAATGAGCAGTTCTTC. Translating gives CASSEQPFFQNEQFF.

The chain uses TRBV7-2 and TRBJ2-3; D remains ambiguous. Per the germline V gene, CDR1 is SGHTA and CDR2 is FQGNSA. Trimming pared 2 bases from V and 5 bases from J, leaving 11 bases between. The CDR3 extends over 14 amino acids. The CDR3, as DNA: TGTGCCAGCAGCTTAAGGTCGGGTGGAGATACGCAGTATTTT. Amino acids: CASSLRSGGDTQYF.

The chain is built from TRBV5-1 and TRBJ2-2, with 12 positions matching TRBD1. This CDR3 spans 16 amino acids. With 2 bases clipped from V and 6 bases from J, the junction kept 5 bases outside the gene matches. In germline, CDR1 is SGHRS, CDR2 YFSETQ. CDR3 sequence (DNA): TGCGCCAGCAGCTTTGGGACAGGGGGCGGATCCGGGGAGCTGTTTTTT. Translating it yields CASSFGTGGGSGELFF. The variable domain in full, completed from reference TRBV5-1 and TRBJ2-2, reads KAGVTQTPRYLIKTRGQQVTLSCSPISGHRSVSWYQQTPGQGLQFLFEYFSETQRNKGNFPGRFSGRQFSNSRSEMNVSTLELGDSALYLCASSFGTGGGSGELFFGEGSRLTVL.